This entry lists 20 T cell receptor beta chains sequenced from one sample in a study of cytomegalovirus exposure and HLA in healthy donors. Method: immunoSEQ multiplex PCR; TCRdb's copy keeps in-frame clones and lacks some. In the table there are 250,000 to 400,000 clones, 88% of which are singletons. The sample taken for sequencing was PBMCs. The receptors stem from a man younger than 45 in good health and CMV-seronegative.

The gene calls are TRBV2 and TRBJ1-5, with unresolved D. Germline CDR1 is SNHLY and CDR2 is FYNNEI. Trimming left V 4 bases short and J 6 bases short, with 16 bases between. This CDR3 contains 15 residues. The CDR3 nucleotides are TGTGCCAGCAGTGCGGGGAGGGATGGTGGTCAGCCCCAGCATTTT. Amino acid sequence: CASSAGRDGGQPQHF.

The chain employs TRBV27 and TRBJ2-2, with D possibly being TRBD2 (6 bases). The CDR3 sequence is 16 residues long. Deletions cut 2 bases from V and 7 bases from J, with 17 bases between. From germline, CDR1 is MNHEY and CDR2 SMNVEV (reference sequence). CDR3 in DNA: TGTGCCAGCAGTTTACCTCCCGGGGGTCGGAGCGGGGAGCTGTTTTTT. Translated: CASSLPPGGRSGELFF.

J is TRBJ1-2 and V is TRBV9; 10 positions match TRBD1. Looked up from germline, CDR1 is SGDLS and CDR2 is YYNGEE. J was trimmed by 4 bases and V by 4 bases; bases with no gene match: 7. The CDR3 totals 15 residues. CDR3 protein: CASSSDRGQGYGYTF. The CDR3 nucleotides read TGTGCCAGCAGCAGTGACAGGGGGCAAGGCTATGGCTACACCTTC.

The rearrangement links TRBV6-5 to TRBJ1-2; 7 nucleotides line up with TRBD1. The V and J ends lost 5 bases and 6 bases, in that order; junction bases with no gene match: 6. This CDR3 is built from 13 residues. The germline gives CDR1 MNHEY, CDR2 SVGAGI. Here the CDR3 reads CASSEQGRHGYTF. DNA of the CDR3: TGTGCCAGCAGTGAACAGGGGCGCCATGGCTACACCTTC.

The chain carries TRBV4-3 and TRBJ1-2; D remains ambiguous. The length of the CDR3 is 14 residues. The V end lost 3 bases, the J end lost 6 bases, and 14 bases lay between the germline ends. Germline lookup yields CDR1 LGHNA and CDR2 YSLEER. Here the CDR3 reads CASSHLDMGNGYTF. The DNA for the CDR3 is TGCGCCAGCAGCCACCTCGACATGGGCAATGGCTACACCTTC.

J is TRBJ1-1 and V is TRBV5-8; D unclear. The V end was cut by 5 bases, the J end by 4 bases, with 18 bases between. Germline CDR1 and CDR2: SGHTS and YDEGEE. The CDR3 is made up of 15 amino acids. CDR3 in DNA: TGTGCCAGCAGTTGGGCCGTGGTGTTGGGCACTGAAGCTTTCTTT. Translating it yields CASSWAVVLGTEAFF. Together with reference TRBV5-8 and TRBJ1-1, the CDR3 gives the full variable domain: EAGVTQSPTHLIKTRGQQATLRCSPISGHTSVYWYQQALGLGLQFLLWYDEGEERNRGNFPPRFSGRQFPNYSSELNVNALELEDSALYLCASSWAVVLGTEAFFGQGTRLTVV.

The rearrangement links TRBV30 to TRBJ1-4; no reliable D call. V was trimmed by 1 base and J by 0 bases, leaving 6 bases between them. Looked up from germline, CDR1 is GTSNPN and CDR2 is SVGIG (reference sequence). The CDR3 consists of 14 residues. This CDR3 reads CAWSAIATNEKLFF. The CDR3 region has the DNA TGTGCCTGGAGTGCAATTGCAACTAATGAAAAACTGTTTTTT. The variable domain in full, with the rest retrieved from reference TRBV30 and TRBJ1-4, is SQTIHQWPATLVQPVGSPLSLECTVEGTSNPNLYWYRQAAGRGLQLLFYSVGIGQISSEVPQNLSASRPQDRQFILSSKKLLLSDSGFYLCAWSAIATNEKLFFGSGTQLSVL.

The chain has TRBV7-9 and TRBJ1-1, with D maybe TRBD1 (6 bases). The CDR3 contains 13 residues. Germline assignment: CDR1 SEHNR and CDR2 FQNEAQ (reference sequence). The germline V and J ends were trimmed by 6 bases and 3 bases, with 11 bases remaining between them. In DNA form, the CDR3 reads TGTGCCAGCAGGATCAGGGGTGACACTGAAGCTTTCTTT. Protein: CASRIRGDTEAFF.

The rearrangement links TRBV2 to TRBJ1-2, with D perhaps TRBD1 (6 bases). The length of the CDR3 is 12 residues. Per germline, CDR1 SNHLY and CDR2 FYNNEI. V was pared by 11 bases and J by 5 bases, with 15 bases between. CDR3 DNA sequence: TGTGCCGGTCACAGGGACCTTTATGGCTACACCTTC. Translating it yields CAGHRDLYGYTF. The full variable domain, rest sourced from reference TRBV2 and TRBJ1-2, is EPEVTQTPSHQVTQMGQEVILRCVPISNHLYFYWYRQILGQKVEFLVSFYNNEISEKSEIFDDQFSVERPDGSNFTLKIRSTKLEDSAMYFCAGHRDLYGYTFGSGTRLTVV.

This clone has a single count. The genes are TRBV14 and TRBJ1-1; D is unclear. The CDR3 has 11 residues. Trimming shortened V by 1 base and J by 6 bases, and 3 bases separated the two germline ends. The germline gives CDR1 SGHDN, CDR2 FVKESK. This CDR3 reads CASSQAAEAFF. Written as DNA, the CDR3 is TGTGCCAGCAGCCAAGCAGCTGAAGCTTTCTTT.

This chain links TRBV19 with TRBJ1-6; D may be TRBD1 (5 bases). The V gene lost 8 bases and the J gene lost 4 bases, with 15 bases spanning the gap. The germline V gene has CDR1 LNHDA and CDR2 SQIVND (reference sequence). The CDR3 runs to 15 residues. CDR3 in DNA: TGTGCCAGTCAAACGGGGGAGAGGTATAATTCACCCCTCCACTTT. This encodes CASQTGERYNSPLHF.

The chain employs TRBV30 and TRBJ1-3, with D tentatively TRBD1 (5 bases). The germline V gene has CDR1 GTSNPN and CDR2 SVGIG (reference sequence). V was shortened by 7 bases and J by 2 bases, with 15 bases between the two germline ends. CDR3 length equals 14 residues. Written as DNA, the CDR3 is TGTGCCTTCTTGCCCGGGGGGACTGGAAACACCATATATTTT. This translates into CAFLPGGTGNTIYF.

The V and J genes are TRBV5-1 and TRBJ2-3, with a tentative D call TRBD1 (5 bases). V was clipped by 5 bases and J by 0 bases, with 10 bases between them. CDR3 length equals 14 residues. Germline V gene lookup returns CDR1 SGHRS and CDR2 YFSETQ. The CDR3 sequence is CASRQDPSTDTQYF. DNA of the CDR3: TGCGCCAGCAGACAGGACCCTAGCACAGATACGCAGTATTTT.

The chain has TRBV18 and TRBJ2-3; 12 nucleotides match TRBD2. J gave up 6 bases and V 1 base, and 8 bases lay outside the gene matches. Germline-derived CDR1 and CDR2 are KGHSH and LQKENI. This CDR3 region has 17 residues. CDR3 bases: TGTGCCAGCTCACCACTGAAACTAGCGGGGGGAGGCGATACGCAGTATTTT. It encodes CASSPLKLAGGGDTQYF. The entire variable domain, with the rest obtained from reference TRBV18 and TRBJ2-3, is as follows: NAGVMQNPRHLVRRRGQEARLRCSPMKGHSHVYWYRQLPEEGLKFMVYLQKENIIDESGMPKERFSAEFPKEGPSILRIQQVVRGDSAAYFCASSPLKLAGGGDTQYFGPGTRLTVL.

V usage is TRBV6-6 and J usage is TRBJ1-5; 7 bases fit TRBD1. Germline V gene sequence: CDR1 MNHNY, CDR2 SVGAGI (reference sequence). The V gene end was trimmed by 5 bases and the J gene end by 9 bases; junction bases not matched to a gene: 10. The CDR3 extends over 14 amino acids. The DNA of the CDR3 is TGTGCCAGCAGTAATAACAGGGGATCAAGGCCCCAGCATTTT. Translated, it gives CASSNNRGSRPQHF.

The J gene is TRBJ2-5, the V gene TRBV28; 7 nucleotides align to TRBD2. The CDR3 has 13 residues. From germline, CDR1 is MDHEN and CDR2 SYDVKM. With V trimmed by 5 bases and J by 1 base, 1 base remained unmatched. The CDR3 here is CASSRGVQETQYF. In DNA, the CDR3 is TGTGCCAGCAGTCGGGGGGTCCAAGAGACCCAGTACTTC.

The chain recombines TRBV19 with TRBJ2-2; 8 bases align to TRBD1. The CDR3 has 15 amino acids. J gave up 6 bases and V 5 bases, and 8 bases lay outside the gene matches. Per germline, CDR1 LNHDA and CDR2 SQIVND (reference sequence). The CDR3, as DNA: TGTGCCAGTAGTCCGGACAGGGATAGGGCCGGGGAGCTGTTTTTT. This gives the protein CASSPDRDRAGELFF. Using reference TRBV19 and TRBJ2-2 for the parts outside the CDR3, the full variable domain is DGGITQSPKYLFRKEGQNVTLSCEQNLNHDAMYWYRQDPGQGLRLIYYSQIVNDFQKGDIAEGYSVSREKKESFPLTVTSAQKNPTAFYLCASSPDRDRAGELFFGEGSRLTVL.

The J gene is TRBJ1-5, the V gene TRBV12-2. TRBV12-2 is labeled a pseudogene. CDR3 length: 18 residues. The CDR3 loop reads CASRLQYGPGRKNQPQHF. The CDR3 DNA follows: TGTGCAAGTCGCTTACAGTACGGGCCAGGGAGGAAGAATCAGCCCCAGCATTTT.

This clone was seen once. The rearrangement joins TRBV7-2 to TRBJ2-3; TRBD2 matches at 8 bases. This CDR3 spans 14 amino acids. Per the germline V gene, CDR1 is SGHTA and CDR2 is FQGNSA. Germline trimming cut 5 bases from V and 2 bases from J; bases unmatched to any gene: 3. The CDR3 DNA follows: TGTGCCAGCAGCCTGCGGGGGGACACAGATACGCAGTATTTT. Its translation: CASSLRGDTDTQYF. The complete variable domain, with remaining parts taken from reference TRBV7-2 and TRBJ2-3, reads GAGVSQSPSNKVTEKGKDVELRCDPISGHTALYWYRQSLGQGLEFLIYFQGNSAPDKSGLPSDRFSAERTGGSVSTLTIQRTQQEDSAVYLCASSLRGDTDTQYFGPGTRLTVL.

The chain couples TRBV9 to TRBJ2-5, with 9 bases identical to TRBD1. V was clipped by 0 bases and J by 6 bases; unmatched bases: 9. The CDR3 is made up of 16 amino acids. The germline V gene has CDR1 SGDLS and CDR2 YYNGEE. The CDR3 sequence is CASSVVETGGRKTQYF. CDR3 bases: TGTGCCAGCAGCGTAGTCGAAACAGGGGGCCGGAAGACCCAGTACTTC.